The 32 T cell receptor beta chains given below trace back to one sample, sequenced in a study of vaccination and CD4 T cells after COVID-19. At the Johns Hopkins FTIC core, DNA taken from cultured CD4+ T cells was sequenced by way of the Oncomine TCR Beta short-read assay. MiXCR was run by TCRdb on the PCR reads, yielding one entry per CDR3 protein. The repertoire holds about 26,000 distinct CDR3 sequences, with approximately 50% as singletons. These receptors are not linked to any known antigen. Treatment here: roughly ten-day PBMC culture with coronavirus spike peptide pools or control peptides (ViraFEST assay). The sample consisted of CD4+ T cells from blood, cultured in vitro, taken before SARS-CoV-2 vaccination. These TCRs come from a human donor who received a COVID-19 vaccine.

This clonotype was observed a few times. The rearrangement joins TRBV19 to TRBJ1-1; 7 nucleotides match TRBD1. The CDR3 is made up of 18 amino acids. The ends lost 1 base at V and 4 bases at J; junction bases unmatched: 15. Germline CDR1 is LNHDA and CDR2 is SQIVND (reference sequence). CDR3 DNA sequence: TGTGCCAGTAGTATAGGACAGGGCCCTGGGTATGGGGGCACTGAAGCTTTCTTT. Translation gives CASSIGQGPGYGGTEAFF.

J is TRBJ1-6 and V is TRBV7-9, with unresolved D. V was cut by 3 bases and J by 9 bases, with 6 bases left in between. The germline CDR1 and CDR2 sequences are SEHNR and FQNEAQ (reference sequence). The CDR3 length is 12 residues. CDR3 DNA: TGTGCCAGCAGCTTCTATGGTTCACCCCTCCACTTT. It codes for CASSFYGSPLHF.

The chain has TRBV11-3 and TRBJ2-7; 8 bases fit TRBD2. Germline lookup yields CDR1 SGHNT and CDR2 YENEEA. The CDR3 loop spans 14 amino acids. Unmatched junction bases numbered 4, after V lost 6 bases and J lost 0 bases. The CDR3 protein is CASSQAGVSYEQYF. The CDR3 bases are TGTGCCAGCAGTCAAGCGGGGGTCTCCTACGAGCAGTACTTC.

The CDR3 loop reads CASSTGQGNGYTF. In nucleotides, the CDR3 is TGTGCCAGCAGCACGGGACAGGGCAATGGCTACACCTTC. The chain carries TRBV5-5 and TRBJ1-2; 9 bases are shared with TRBD1. This CDR3 has 13 residues. Trimming took 4 bases from V and 6 from J; bases not matched to a gene: 4. Germline loops: CDR1 SGHKS, CDR2 YYEKEE (reference sequence).

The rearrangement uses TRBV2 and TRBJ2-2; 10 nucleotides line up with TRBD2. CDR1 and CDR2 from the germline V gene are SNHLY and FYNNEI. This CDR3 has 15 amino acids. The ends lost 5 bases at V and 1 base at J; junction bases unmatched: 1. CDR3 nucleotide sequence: TGTGCCAGCAGTTTAGCGGGGGGGAACACCGGGGAGCTGTTTTTT. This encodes CASSLAGGNTGELFF. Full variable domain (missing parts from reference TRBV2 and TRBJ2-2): EPEVTQTPSHQVTQMGQEVILRCVPISNHLYFYWYRQILGQKVEFLVSFYNNEISEKSEIFDDQFSVERPDGSNFTLKIRSTKLEDSAMYFCASSLAGGNTGELFFGEGSRLTVL.

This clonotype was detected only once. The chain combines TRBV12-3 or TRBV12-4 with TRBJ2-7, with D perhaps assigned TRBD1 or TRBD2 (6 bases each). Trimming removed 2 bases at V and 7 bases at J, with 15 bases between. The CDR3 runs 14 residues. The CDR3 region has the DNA TGTGCCAGCAGTTTACGTGCGACAGGAGGGGAGCAGTACTTC. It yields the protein CASSLRATGGEQYF.

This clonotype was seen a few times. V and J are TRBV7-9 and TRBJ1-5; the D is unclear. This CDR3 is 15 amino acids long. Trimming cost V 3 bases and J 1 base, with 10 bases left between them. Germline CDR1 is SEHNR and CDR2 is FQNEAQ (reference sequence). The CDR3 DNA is TGTGCCAGCAGCTTCGGGGAATCGAGCAATCAGCCCCAGCATTTT. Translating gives CASSFGESSNQPQHF.

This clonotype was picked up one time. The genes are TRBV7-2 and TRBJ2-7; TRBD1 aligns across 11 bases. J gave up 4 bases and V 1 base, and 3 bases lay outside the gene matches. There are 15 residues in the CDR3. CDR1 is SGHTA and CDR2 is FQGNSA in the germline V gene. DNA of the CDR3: TGTGCCAGCAGCTTAGTTGGGACAGGGGGGTACGAGCAGTACTTC. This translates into CASSLVGTGGYEQYF.

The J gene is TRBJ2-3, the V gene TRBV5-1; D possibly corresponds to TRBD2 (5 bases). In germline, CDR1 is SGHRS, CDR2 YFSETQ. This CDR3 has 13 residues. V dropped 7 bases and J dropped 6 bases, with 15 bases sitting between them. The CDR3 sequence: CASAAEVTDTQYF. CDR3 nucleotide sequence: TGCGCCAGCGCCGCGGAGGTAACGGATACGCAGTATTTT.

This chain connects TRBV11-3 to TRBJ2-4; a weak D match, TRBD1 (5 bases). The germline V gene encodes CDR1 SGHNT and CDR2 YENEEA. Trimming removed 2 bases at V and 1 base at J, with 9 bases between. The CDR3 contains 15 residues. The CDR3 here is CASSLRGSAKNIQYF. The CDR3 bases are TGTGCCAGCAGCTTAAGGGGAAGCGCCAAAAACATTCAGTACTTC.

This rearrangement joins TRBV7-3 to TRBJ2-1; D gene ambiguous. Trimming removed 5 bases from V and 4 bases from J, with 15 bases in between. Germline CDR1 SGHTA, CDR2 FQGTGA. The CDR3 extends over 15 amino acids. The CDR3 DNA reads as TGTGCCAGCAGCCGTGATCCTTACCTATACAATGAGCAGTTCTTC. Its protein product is CASSRDPYLYNEQFF.

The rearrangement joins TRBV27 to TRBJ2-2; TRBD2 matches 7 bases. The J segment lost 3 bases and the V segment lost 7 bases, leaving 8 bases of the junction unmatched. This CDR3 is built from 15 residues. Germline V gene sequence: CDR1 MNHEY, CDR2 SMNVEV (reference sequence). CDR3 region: CASKVRRGYTGELFF. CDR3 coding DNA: TGTGCCAGCAAGGTCCGGCGGGGGTACACCGGGGAGCTGTTTTTT.

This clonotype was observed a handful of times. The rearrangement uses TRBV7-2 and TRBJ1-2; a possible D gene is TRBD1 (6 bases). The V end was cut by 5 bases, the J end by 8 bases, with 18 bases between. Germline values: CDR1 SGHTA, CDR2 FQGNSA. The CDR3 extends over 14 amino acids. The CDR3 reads CASSVNWGGLGYTF. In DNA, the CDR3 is TGTGCCAGCAGCGTCAATTGGGGGGGGCTAGGCTACACCTTC.

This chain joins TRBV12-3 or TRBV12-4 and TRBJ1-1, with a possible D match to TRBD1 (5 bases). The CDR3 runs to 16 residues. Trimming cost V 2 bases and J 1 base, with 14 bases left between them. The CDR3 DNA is TGTGCCAGCAGTTTATGGGCAGGGCAGGGGAACACTGAAGCTTTCTTT. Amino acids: CASSLWAGQGNTEAFF.

The CDR3 here is CASSRLGDGMNTEAFF. CDR3 DNA sequence: TGTGCCAGCAGTCGTCTCGGGGACGGCATGAACACTGAAGCTTTCTTT. The V call is TRBV6-1, the J call TRBJ1-1; TRBD1 is a possible D gene (5 bases). Trimming took 5 bases from V and 0 from J, leaving 16 bases between them. CDR3 length: 16 amino acids. Germline V gives CDR1 MNHNS, CDR2 SASEGT.

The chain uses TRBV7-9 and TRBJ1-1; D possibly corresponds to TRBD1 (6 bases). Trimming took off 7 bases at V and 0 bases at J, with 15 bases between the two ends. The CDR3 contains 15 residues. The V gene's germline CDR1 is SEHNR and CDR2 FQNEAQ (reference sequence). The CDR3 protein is CASTAEGGLNTEAFF. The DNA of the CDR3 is TGTGCCAGCACCGCGGAAGGGGGTTTGAACACTGAAGCTTTCTTT.

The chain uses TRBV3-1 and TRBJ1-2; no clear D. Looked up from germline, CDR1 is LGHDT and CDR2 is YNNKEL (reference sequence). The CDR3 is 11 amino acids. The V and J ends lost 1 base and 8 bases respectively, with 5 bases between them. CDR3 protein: CASSQGRGYTF. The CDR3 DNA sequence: TGTGCCAGCAGCCAAGGGCGAGGCTACACCTTC.

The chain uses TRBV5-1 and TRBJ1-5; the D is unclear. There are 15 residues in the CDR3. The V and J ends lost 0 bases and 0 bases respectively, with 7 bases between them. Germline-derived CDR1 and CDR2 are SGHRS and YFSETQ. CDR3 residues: CASSLEDPSNQPQHF. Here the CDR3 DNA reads TGCGCCAGCAGCTTGGAGGACCCTAGCAATCAGCCCCAGCATTTT. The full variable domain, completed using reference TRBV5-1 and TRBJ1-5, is KAGVTQTPRYLIKTRGQQVTLSCSPISGHRSVSWYQQTPGQGLQFLFEYFSETQRNKGNFPGRFSGRQFSNSRSEMNVSTLELGDSALYLCASSLEDPSNQPQHFGDGTRLSIL.

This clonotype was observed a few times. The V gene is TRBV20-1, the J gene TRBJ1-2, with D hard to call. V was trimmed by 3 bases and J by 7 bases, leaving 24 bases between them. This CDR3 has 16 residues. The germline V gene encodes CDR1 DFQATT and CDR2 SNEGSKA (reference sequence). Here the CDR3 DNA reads TGCAGTGCTAGGGGATTTAAGGGCGGCTCCATCGGTGGCTACACCTTC. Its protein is CSARGFKGGSIGGYTF.

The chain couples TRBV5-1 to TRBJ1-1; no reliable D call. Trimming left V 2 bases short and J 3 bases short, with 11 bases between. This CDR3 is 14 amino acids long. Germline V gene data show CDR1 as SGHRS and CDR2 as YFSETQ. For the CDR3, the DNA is TGCGCCAGCAGCTTACAGCCTCCGGACACTGAAGCTTTCTTT. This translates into CASSLQPPDTEAFF.

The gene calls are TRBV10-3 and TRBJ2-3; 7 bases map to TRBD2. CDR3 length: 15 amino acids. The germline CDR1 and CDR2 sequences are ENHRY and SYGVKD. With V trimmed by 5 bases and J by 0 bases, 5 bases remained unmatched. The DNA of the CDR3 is TGTGCCATCAGTTCGACTAGCCAAAGCACAGATACGCAGTATTTT. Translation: CAISSTSQSTDTQYF.

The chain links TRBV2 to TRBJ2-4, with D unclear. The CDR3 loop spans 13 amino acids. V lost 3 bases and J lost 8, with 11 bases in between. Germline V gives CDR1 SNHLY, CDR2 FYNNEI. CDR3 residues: CASSDSRTDIQYF. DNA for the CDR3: TGTGCCAGCAGTGATTCGAGGACGGACATTCAGTACTTC.

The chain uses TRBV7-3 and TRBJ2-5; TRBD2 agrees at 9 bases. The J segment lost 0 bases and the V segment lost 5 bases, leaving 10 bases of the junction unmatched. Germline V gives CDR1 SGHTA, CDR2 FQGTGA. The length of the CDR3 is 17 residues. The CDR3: CASSPGAGGAHQETQYF. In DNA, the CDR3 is TGTGCCAGCAGCCCCGGGGCGGGGGGGGCCCACCAAGAGACCCAGTACTTC.

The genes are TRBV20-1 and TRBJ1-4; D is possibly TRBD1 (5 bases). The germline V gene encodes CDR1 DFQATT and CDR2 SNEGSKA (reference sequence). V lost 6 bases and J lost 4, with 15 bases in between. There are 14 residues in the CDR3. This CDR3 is CSARNQGYNEKLFF. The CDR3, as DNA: TGCAGTGCCAGGAACCAGGGTTATAATGAAAAACTGTTTTTT.

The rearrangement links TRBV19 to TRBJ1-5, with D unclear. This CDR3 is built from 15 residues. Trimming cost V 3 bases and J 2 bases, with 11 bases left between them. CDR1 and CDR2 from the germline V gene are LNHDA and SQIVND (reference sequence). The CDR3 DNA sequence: TGTGCCAGTAGTATCTATCCGACGGGCAATCAGCCCCAGCATTTT. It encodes CASSIYPTGNQPQHF.

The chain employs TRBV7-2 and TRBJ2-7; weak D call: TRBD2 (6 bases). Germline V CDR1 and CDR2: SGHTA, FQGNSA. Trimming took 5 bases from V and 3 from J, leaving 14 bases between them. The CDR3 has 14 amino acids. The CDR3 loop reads CASSRGLSNYEQYF. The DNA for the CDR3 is TGTGCCAGCAGCCGGGGGTTAAGCAACTACGAGCAGTACTTC.

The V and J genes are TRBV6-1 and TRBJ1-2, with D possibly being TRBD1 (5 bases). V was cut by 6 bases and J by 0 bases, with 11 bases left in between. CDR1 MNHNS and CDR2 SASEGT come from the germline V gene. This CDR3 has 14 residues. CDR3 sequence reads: CASRTGGANYGYTF. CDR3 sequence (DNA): TGTGCCAGCAGGACCGGGGGTGCTAACTATGGCTACACCTTC.

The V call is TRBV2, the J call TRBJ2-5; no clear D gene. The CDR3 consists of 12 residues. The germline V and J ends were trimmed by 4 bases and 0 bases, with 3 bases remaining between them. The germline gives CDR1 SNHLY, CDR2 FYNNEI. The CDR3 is CASSGHQETQYF. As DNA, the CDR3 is TGTGCCAGCAGTGGCCACCAAGAGACCCAGTACTTC.

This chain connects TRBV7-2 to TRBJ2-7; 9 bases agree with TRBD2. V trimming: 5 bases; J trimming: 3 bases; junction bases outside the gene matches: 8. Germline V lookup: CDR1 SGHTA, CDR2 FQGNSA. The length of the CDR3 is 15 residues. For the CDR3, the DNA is TGTGCCAGCAGCCAGCGTGCGGGGGGGCTCTACGAGCAGTACTTC. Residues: CASSQRAGGLYEQYF.

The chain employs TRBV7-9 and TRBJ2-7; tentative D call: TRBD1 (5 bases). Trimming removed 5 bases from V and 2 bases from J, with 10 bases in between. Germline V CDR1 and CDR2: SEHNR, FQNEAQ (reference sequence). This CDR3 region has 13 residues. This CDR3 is CASSPKGPYEQYF. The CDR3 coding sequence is TGTGCCAGCAGCCCAAAGGGGCCCTACGAGCAGTACTTC.

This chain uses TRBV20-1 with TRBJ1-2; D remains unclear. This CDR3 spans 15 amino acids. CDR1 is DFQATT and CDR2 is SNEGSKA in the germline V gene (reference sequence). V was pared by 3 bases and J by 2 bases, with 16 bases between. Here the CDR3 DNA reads TGCAGTGCTAGGGAGAGACCCGCCCTGAACTATGGCTACACCTTC. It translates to CSARERPALNYGYTF.

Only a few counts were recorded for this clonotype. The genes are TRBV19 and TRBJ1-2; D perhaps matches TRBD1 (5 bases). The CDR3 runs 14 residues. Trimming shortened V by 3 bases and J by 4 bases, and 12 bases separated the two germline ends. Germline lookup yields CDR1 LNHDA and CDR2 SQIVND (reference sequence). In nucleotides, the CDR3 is TGTGCCAGTAGTATTGGGGCTAGTACCTATGGCTACACCTTC. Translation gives CASSIGASTYGYTF.